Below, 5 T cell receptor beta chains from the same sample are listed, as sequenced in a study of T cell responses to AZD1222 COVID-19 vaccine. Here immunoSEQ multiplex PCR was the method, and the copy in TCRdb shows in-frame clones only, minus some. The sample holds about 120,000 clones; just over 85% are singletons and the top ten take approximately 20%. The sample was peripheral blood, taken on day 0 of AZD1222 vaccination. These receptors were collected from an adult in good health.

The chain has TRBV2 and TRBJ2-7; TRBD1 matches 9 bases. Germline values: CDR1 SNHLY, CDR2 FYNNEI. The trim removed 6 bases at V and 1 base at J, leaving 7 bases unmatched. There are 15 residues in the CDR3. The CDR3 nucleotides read TGTGCCAGCAGAAGGGGAGGGACAGGGTCCTACGAGCAGTACTTC. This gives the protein CASRRGGTGSYEQYF.

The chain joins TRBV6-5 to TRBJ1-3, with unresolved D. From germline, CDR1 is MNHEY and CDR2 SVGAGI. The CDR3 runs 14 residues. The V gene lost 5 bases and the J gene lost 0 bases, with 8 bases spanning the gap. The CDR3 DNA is TGTGCCAGCAGTATCAAATACTCTGGAAACACCATATATTTT. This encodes CASSIKYSGNTIYF.

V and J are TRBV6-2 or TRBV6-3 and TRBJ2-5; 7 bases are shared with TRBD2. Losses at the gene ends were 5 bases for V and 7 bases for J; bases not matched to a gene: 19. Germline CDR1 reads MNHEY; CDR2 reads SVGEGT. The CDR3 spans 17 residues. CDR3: CASSPLGGRLTKGTQYF. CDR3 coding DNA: TGTGCCAGCAGTCCCCTCGGGGGGAGACTCACAAAGGGGACCCAGTACTTC.

CDR3 nucleotides: TGCGCCAGCAGCTTTACTAGCACAGGACCCTACGAGCAGTACTTC. Translation: CASSFTSTGPYEQYF. V is TRBV5-1 and J is TRBJ2-7, with D perhaps matching TRBD2 (6 bases). Germline V CDR1 and CDR2: SGHRS, YFSETQ. The CDR3 contains 15 residues. With 2 bases removed from V and 2 bases from J, the gap between germline ends came to 14 bases. The whole variable domain, remainder taken from reference TRBV5-1 and TRBJ2-7, is KAGVTQTPRYLIKTRGQQVTLSCSPISGHRSVSWYQQTPGQGLQFLFEYFSETQRNKGNFPGRFSGRQFSNSRSEMNVSTLELGDSALYLCASSFTSTGPYEQYFGPGTRLTVT.

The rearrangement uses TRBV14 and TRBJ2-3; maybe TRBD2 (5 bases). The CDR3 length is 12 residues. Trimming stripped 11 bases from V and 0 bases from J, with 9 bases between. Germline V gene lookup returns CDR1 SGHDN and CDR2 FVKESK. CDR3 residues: CACGFSTDTQYF. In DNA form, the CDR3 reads TGTGCCTGCGGGTTTAGCACAGATACGCAGTATTTT.